A selection of T cell receptor beta chains follows, all from one sample in a study of CD8 T cells in ankylosing spondylitis. Via MiXCR, TCRdb re-called the 5' RACE reads, giving one row per CDR3 protein. Of around 230,000 distinct CDR3 sequences in the sample, under 8.5% were seen once. The source material was blood, either unsorted or a sorted T cell fraction (not recorded which). The receptors shown here come from a female donor with ankylosing spondylitis or in good health (not recorded which). CDR3s include the opening cysteine and the closing phenylalanine or tryptophan. A D gene is named only where the DNA matches it firmly. The listing skips clone size in some rows; elsewhere it reads once, few, many or a size class.

d_call: .; clone_size: many; j_call: TRBJ2-7; v_call: TRBV6-2/TRBV6-3; cdr3_aa: CASSPRVYEQYF; cdr3_nt: TGTGCCAGCTCTCCGCGGGTATACGAGCAGTACTTC
d_call: TRBD1; clone_size: .; j_call: TRBJ1-2; v_call: TRBV7-9; cdr3_aa: CASSFGTVPHGYTF; cdr3_nt: TGTGCCAGCAGCTTCGGGACAGTCCCTCATGGCTACACCTTC
d_call: .; clone_size: many; j_call: TRBJ2-2; v_call: TRBV27; cdr3_aa: CASSFTGTRTGELFF; cdr3_nt: TGTGCCAGCAGTTTTACAGGGACGCGCACCGGGGAGCTGTTTTTT
d_call: .; clone_size: few; j_call: TRBJ2-7; v_call: TRBV12-3/TRBV12-4; cdr3_aa: CASSWGTAGGEQYF; cdr3_nt: TGTGCCAGCAGTTGGGGGACAGCAGGGGGGGAGCAGTACTTC
d_call: .; clone_size: .; j_call: TRBJ1-1; v_call: TRBV7-2; cdr3_aa: CASSLVVQRSTEAFF; cdr3_nt: TGTGCCAGCAGCTTAGTAGTACAGCGGAGCACTGAAGCTTTCTTT
d_call: .; clone_size: many; j_call: TRBJ1-6; v_call: TRBV7-9; cdr3_aa: CASSLNGISPLHF; cdr3_nt: TGTGCCAGCAGCTTAAATGGCATCTCACCCCTCCACTTT
d_call: TRBD1; clone_size: .; j_call: TRBJ2-3; v_call: TRBV7-9; cdr3_aa: CASNLRDRDLNTQYF; cdr3_nt: TGTGCCAGCAACCTCCGGGACAGGGACCTAAATACGCAGTATTTT
d_call: TRBD1; clone_size: many; j_call: TRBJ1-2; v_call: TRBV30; cdr3_aa: CAWSVATGEYYGYTF; cdr3_nt: TGTGCCTGGAGTGTAGCGACAGGGGAGTATTATGGCTACACCTTC
d_call: TRBD2; clone_size: many; j_call: TRBJ2-3; v_call: TRBV4-2; cdr3_aa: CASSHTTGTIRDTQYF; cdr3_nt: TGTGCCAGCAGCCACACTACCGGGACTATCAGAGATACGCAGTATTTT
d_call: .; clone_size: many; j_call: TRBJ2-3; v_call: TRBV29-1; cdr3_aa: CSVASGSTDTQYF; cdr3_nt: TGCAGCGTTGCATCCGGGAGCACAGATACGCAGTATTTT
d_call: TRBD1; clone_size: many; j_call: TRBJ2-5; v_call: TRBV5-5; cdr3_aa: CASRPDRGQETQYF; cdr3_nt: TGTGCCAGCAGACCAGACAGGGGCCAAGAGACCCAGTACTTC
d_call: TRBD2; clone_size: many; j_call: TRBJ2-7; v_call: TRBV20-1; cdr3_aa: CSARDPFGTSGRTSYYEQYF; cdr3_nt: TGCAGTGCTAGAGATCCTTTCGGGACTAGCGGGAGAACATCGTACTACGAGCAGTACTTC
d_call: TRBD2; clone_size: many; j_call: TRBJ2-5; v_call: TRBV7-9; cdr3_aa: CASSPRLRAGAQETQYF; cdr3_nt: TGTGCCAGCAGCCCCCGACTACGAGCGGGAGCTCAAGAGACCCAGTACTTC
d_call: TRBD2; clone_size: many; j_call: TRBJ2-7; v_call: TRBV6-1; cdr3_aa: CASSRTSGNYEQYF; cdr3_nt: TGTGCCAGCAGTCGGACTAGCGGGAACTACGAGCAGTACTTC
d_call: .; clone_size: many; j_call: TRBJ2-3; v_call: TRBV20-1; cdr3_aa: CSAPPPGDTQYF; cdr3_nt: TGCAGTGCCCCGCCCCCCGGGGATACGCAGTATTTT
d_call: .; clone_size: many; j_call: TRBJ1-3; v_call: TRBV28; cdr3_aa: CASSSLGRGASGNTIYF; cdr3_nt: TGTGCCAGCAGTTCCCTGGGAAGGGGCGCGAGTGGAAACACCATATATTTT